The 18 T cell receptor beta chains below all came from one sample that was sequenced in a study of cytomegalovirus exposure and HLA in healthy donors. The PCR ran on 60 Vbeta and 13 Jbeta primers. Produced via immunoSEQ multiplex PCR; TCRdb's table is partial and in-frame only. This table has more than 100,000 clones, roughly 80% appearing once. Source material: PBMCs. The source is a man in his fifties or sixties in good health and CMV-seronegative.

The chain combines TRBV6-5 with TRBJ2-7; D might be TRBD1 (5 bases). Trimming stripped 0 bases from V and 1 base from J, with 10 bases between. Germline assignment: CDR1 MNHEY and CDR2 SVGAGI. The CDR3 runs to 15 residues. The DNA of the CDR3 is TGTGCCAGCAGTTACTCAAGGGGCCAATCCTACGAGCAGTACTTC. Translated: CASSYSRGQSYEQYF.

This rearrangement joins TRBV28 to TRBJ2-3, with a tentative D call TRBD2 (6 bases). V was clipped by 6 bases and J by 2 bases, with 12 bases between them. This CDR3 is 14 amino acids long. The germline gives CDR1 MDHEN, CDR2 SYDVKM. DNA of the CDR3: TGTGCCAGCAGGTACGCGGGGCCCACAGATACGCAGTATTTT. Its translation is CASRYAGPTDTQYF.

The CDR3, as DNA: TGTGCCGACCGCGGGACGGAGAACACCGGGGAGCTGTTTTTT. Amino acids: CADRGTENTGELFF. The chain carries TRBV7-9 and TRBJ2-2, with D tentatively TRBD2 (6 bases). The CDR3 totals 14 residues. The germline V and J ends were trimmed by 11 bases and 1 base, with 14 bases remaining between them. Germline V lookup: CDR1 SEHNR, CDR2 FQNEAQ (reference sequence). The whole variable domain, remainder taken from reference TRBV7-9 and TRBJ2-2, is DTGVSQNPRHKITKRGQNVTFRCDPISEHNRLYWYRQTLGQGPEFLTYFQNEAQLEKSRLLSDRFSAERPKGSFSTLEIQRTEQGDSAMYLCADRGTENTGELFFGEGSRLTVL.

This sequence joins TRBV7-2 and TRBJ2-5; 7 bases match TRBD2. Germline values: CDR1 SGHTA, CDR2 FQGNSA. This CDR3 is 13 amino acids long. Losses at the gene ends were 7 bases for V and 3 bases for J; bases not matched to a gene: 5. CDR3 region: CASTQGGEETQYF. DNA of the CDR3: TGTGCCAGCACCCAGGGAGGGGAAGAGACCCAGTACTTC.

In the case of this clone: A junction end diverges from the germline sequence, so it may reflect a read error. This chain joins TRBV7-9 and TRBJ2-7; D possibly corresponds to TRBD2 (5 bases). The CDR3 loop spans 14 amino acids. From germline, CDR1 is SEHNR and CDR2 FQNEAQ (reference sequence). This chain's CDR3 is CSSSFHGLSYEQYF. The CDR3 DNA reads TGTTCCAGCAGCTTTCATGGACTCTCCTACGAGCAGTACTTC.

The rearrangement uses TRBV6-5 and TRBJ1-1; 7 bases fit TRBD1. The junction had 4 bases not matched to a gene; V was cut back by 2 bases and J by 4 bases. The CDR3 has 14 residues. Germline V CDR1 and CDR2: MNHEY, SVGAGI. This CDR3 is CASSYEGARTEAFF. CDR3 coding DNA: TGTGCCAGCAGTTACGAGGGGGCACGCACTGAAGCTTTCTTT.

J is TRBJ2-7 and V is TRBV7-3; 8 positions match TRBD2. Trimming took 8 bases from V and 6 from J; bases not matched to a gene: 12. Looked up from germline, CDR1 is SGHTA and CDR2 is FQGTGA. The CDR3 spans 14 residues. CDR3 in amino acids: CASGSGGLRGEQYF. The CDR3 coding sequence is TGTGCCAGCGGAAGCGGGGGTCTTCGGGGCGAGCAGTACTTC. Based on the CDR3 plus reference TRBV7-3 and TRBJ2-7, the full variable domain is GAGVSQTPSNKVTEKGKYVELRCDPISGHTALYWYRQSLGQGPEFLIYFQGTGAADDSGLPNDRFFAVRPEGSVSTLKIQRTERGDSAVYLCASGSGGLRGEQYFGPGTRLTVT.

This chain connects TRBV6-1 to TRBJ2-7; D is ambiguous. The CDR3 length is 15 residues. Germline CDR1 reads MNHNS; CDR2 reads SASEGT. Trimming stripped 4 bases from V and 3 bases from J, with 16 bases between. CDR3 nucleotide sequence: TGTGCCAGCAGTGGATTCGGAAACGGAGTCTACGAGCAGTACTTC. It is translated as CASSGFGNGVYEQYF.

The rearrangement uses TRBV7-2 and TRBJ2-7, with 11 bases aligning to TRBD2. This CDR3 spans 14 amino acids. Germline CDR1 SGHTA, CDR2 FQGNSA. The V and J ends lost 5 bases and 3 bases, in that order; junction bases with no gene match: 3. CDR3 sequence: CASSHTSGGYEQYF. In DNA, the CDR3 is TGTGCCAGCAGCCACACTAGCGGGGGCTACGAGCAGTACTTC. Full variable domain (remainder filled in from reference TRBV7-2 and TRBJ2-7): GAGVSQSPSNKVTEKGKDVELRCDPISGHTALYWYRQSLGQGLEFLIYFQGNSAPDKSGLPSDRFSAERTGGSVSTLTIQRTQQEDSAVYLCASSHTSGGYEQYFGPGTRLTVT.

The V and J genes are TRBV4-1 and TRBJ2-7, with D tentatively TRBD1 (6 bases). Germline V lookup: CDR1 MGHRA, CDR2 YSYEKL. V lost 1 base to trimming and J lost 3 bases, with 13 bases between them. The CDR3 runs to 15 residues. CDR3 region: CASSQALDRDYEQYF. The CDR3 nucleotides are TGCGCCAGCAGCCAAGCGTTGGACAGAGACTACGAGCAGTACTTC.

This chain links TRBV25-1 with TRBJ2-1; tentative D call: TRBD1 (6 bases). With 4 bases removed from V and 9 bases from J, the gap between germline ends came to 19 bases. Germline lookup yields CDR1 MGHDK and CDR2 SYGVNS. This CDR3 spans 15 amino acids. The CDR3 reads CASSGQELGDTEQFF. The CDR3 region has the DNA TGTGCCAGCAGTGGACAGGAGTTAGGCGATACTGAGCAGTTCTTC.

This rearrangement joins TRBV7-2 to TRBJ2-1, with D perhaps matching TRBD2 (5 bases). The CDR3 covers 15 residues. The V gene lost 6 bases and the J gene lost 6 bases, with 18 bases spanning the gap. Germline V gene lookup returns CDR1 SGHTA and CDR2 FQGNSA. The CDR3 spells CASRAEAVWRNEQFF. CDR3 DNA: TGTGCCAGCAGAGCCGAAGCGGTCTGGCGCAATGAGCAGTTCTTC.

The rearrangement links TRBV4-2 to TRBJ1-2; TRBD1 matches 8 bases. Unmatched junction bases numbered 8, after V lost 1 base and J lost 4 bases. This CDR3 is 16 amino acids long. The V gene's germline CDR1 is LGHNA and CDR2 YNFKEQ. CDR3 in amino acids: CASSQGQGARGYGYTF. The CDR3 DNA is TGTGCCAGCAGCCAAGGGCAGGGGGCGCGAGGCTATGGCTACACCTTC.

The V and J genes are TRBV5-1 and TRBJ2-2; TRBD1 matches at 9 bases. V lost 9 bases, J lost 6 bases, and 15 bases stayed unmatched. This CDR3 contains 16 residues. CDR1 SGHRS and CDR2 YFSETQ come from the germline V gene. DNA for the CDR3: TGCGCCACCAGGGGACAGGGCCAAAATGGACCCGGGGAGCTGTTTTTT. Translating it yields CATRGQGQNGPGELFF.

The V call is TRBV6-6, the J call TRBJ1-5, with 8 bases lining up with TRBD1. Per germline, CDR1 MNHNY and CDR2 SVGAGI (reference sequence). V lost 8 bases and J lost 4; bases outside the gene matches: 10. CDR3 length: 15 amino acids. This CDR3 reads CASLPWGQENQPQHF. In DNA form, the CDR3 reads TGTGCCAGCCTACCGTGGGGACAGGAAAATCAGCCCCAGCATTTT.

The J gene is TRBJ2-7, the V gene TRBV12-5; 11 bases are a match to TRBD2. The CDR3 runs 15 residues. V lost 5 bases and J lost 4; bases outside the gene matches: 7. Germline V gene lookup returns CDR1 LGHNT and CDR2 FRNRAP. Here the CDR3 reads CASGDSGRASYEQYF. The CDR3 region has the DNA TGTGCTAGTGGTGATAGCGGGAGGGCTAGTTACGAGCAGTACTTC.

The chain is built from TRBV6-4 and TRBJ2-1; perhaps TRBD1 as D (5 bases). Trimming took 9 bases from V and 0 from J, leaving 15 bases between them. The CDR3 spans 15 residues. In germline, CDR1 is MRHNA, CDR2 SNTAGT. The CDR3 DNA reads TGTGCCAGTTTCTCACAGGAGACCTCCTACAATGAGCAGTTCTTC. Its protein product is CASFSQETSYNEQFF.

This clone was detected only a few times. This chain connects TRBV19 to TRBJ2-7, with 9 bases matching TRBD2. CDR1 LNHDA and CDR2 SQIVND come from the germline V gene (reference sequence). The CDR3 loop spans 14 amino acids. V was clipped by 3 bases and J by 3 bases; unmatched bases: 3. CDR3 sequence: CASSISGRLYEQYF. CDR3 nucleotides: TGTGCCAGTAGTATTAGCGGGAGACTCTACGAGCAGTACTTC.